The sequence of this T cell receptor (beta chain) was determined in a study of blood T cell repertoires in COVID-19. Study-level background: Sources were T cells, B-cell-depleted T cells, or PBMCs; the material itself was cDNA or gDNA.

V lost 8 bases, J lost 1 base, and 11 bases lay in between. This CDR3 has 13 residues. Germline assignment: CDR1 MNHEY and CDR2 SVGAGI. Per the authors' pipeline: For nucleated cells, counts were estimated from reference gene primer amplification. The method was immunoSEQ multiplex PCR; TCRdb's version includes in-frame clones alone and lacks a portion of them. The V and J calls and clone size come from that table; D and trimming were worked out from the DNA. The table shows about 130,000 clones, with roughly 71% occurring only once. Sequencing was carried out using peripheral blood. The V and J genes are TRBV6-5 and TRBJ1-1; no definite D call. The receptor comes from a man at least 80 years old with acute or convalescent COVID-19. The CDR3 reads CASGGLRNTEAFF. CDR3 nucleotide sequence: TGTGCCAGCGGCGGGTTGCGGAACACTGAAGCTTTCTTT.